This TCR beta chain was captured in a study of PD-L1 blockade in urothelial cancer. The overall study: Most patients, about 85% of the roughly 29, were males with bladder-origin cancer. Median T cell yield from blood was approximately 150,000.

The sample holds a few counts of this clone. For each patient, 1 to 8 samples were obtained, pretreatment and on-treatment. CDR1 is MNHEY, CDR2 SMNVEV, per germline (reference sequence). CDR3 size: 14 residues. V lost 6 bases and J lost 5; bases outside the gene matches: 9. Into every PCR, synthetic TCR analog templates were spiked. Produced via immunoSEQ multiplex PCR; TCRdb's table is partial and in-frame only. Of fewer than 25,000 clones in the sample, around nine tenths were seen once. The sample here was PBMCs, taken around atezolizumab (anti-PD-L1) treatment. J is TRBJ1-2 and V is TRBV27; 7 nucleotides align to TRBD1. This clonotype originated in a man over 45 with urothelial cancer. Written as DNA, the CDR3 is TGTGCCAGCAGAGTGAGGGGGCGCGGGTATGGCTACACCTTC. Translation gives CASRVRGRGYGYTF.